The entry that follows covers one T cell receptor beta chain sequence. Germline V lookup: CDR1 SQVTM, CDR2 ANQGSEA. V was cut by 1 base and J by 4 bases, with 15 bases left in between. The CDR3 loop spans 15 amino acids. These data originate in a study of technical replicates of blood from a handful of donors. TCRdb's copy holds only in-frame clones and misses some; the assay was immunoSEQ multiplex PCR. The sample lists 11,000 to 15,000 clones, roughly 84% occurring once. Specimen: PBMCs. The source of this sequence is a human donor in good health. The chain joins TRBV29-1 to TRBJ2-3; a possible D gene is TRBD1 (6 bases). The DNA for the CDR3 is TGCAGCGTTGAAGTCCTAGGGGGTAGTGCAGATACGCAGTATTTT. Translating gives CSVEVLGGSADTQYF.